These 7 T cell receptor beta chains were sequenced from one sample in a study of OX40 agonist ivuxolimab in advanced cancers. Receptor libraries were prepared by the immunoSEQ multiplex PCR assay. The clones in this table, taken by TCRdb from immuneACCESS, are in-frame only. Not every clone is retained; where verified, under half of the shortfall comes from an unresolved V gene, and the cause of the rest is unknown. A total of 90,000 to 100,000 clones appear in this sample, roughly 90% of them only once. 0.79% of the sample belongs to the ten largest clones. Sequencing was performed on CD4+ or CD8+ T cells sorted from blood, taken in a trial of the OX40 agonist ivuxolimab. These receptors came from an adult with an advanced solid tumor such as melanoma, head and neck, liver or kidney cancer.

This chain links TRBV10-1 with TRBJ2-7, with D unresolved. Germline V gene lookup returns CDR1 WNHNN and CDR2 SYGVQD (reference sequence). Trimming shortened V by 0 bases and J by 2 bases, and 5 bases separated the two germline ends. The CDR3 spans 13 residues. The DNA for the CDR3 is TGCGCCAGCAGTGAGTCAGACACCTACGAGCAGTACTTC. Its translation: CASSESDTYEQYF.

The V call is TRBV7-2, the J call TRBJ1-1; 8 bases fit TRBD1. The CDR3 is made up of 14 amino acids. CDR1 and CDR2 from the germline V gene are SGHTA and FQGNSA. The junction had 7 bases not matched to a gene; V was cut back by 5 bases and J by 5 bases. CDR3 sequence: CASSPQGGRTEAFF. DNA of the CDR3: TGTGCCAGCAGCCCACAGGGGGGACGGACTGAAGCTTTCTTT.

Only one count was recorded for this clone. The chain links TRBV6-6 to TRBJ2-7; unclear D gene. CDR3 size: 13 residues. V was shortened by 2 bases and J by 4 bases, with 9 bases between the two germline ends. Germline V gene data show CDR1 as MNHNY and CDR2 as SVGAGI (reference sequence). The CDR3 is CASSYRASYEQYF. DNA for the CDR3: TGTGCCAGCAGTTACCGGGCTTCTTACGAGCAGTACTTC.

The V call is TRBV4-2, the J call TRBJ2-2; no firm D call. The CDR3 consists of 16 residues. V shed 0 bases and J shed 5 bases, with 13 bases lying between them. Germline V gene sequence: CDR1 LGHNA, CDR2 YNFKEQ. DNA of the CDR3: TGTGCCAGCAGCCAAGATCGCGCCCTAGGGACCGGGGAGCTGTTTTTT. Residues: CASSQDRALGTGELFF.

This chain connects TRBV5-6 to TRBJ2-5; TRBD2 matches 8 bases. The CDR3 has 17 residues. Germline V gene sequence: CDR1 SGHDT, CDR2 YYEEEE. The V and J ends lost 4 bases and 6 bases, in that order; junction bases with no gene match: 17. The CDR3 reads CASSPREGGARAKTQYF. CDR3 in DNA: TGTGCCAGCAGCCCTCGGGAGGGGGGCGCCAGGGCGAAGACCCAGTACTTC.

The chain joins TRBV10-1 to TRBJ1-2; unclear D gene. The germline V gene has CDR1 WNHNN and CDR2 SYGVQD (reference sequence). There are 12 residues in the CDR3. The CDR3 protein is CAAGSNSYGYTF. The DNA for the CDR3 is TGCGCGGCTGGTTCCAATAGCTATGGCTACACCTTC.

The genes are TRBV7-2 and TRBJ2-5, with no clear D. This CDR3 has 14 residues. The germline V gene has CDR1 SGHTA and CDR2 FQGNSA. Trimming pared 5 bases from V and 2 bases from J, leaving 12 bases between. This CDR3 is CASSPGSFQETQYF. In nucleotides, the CDR3 is TGTGCCAGCAGCCCCGGATCCTTTCAAGAGACCCAGTACTTC. Full variable domain (rest looked up from reference TRBV7-2 and TRBJ2-5): GAGVSQSPSNKVTEKGKDVELRCDPISGHTALYWYRQSLGQGLEFLIYFQGNSAPDKSGLPSDRFSAERTGGSVSTLTIQRTQQEDSAVYLCASSPGSFQETQYFGPGTRLLVL.